The rows below give T cell receptor beta chains drawn from one sample of a study of OX40 agonist ivuxolimab in advanced cancers. Profiled with immunoSEQ multiplex PCR; TCRdb holds only in-frame clones, not every one. The sample carries tens of thousands of clones, 84% recorded once. Sample: CD4+ or CD8+ T cells sorted from blood, taken in a trial of the OX40 agonist ivuxolimab. The receptor source for this set is an adult with an advanced solid tumor such as melanoma, head and neck, liver or kidney cancer. The CDR3 runs from the conserved cysteine through the conserved F or W. The D gene is left open where the match is weak. Rows may omit the clone size; those that give it use once, few, many or a size class.

D: -; size: -; J: TRBJ1-5; V: TRBV6-1; DNA: TGTGCCAGCGAGCAGGGACTCGATCAGCCCCAGCATTTT; CDR3: CASEQGLDQPQHF
D: TRBD2; size: -; J: TRBJ2-7; V: TRBV6-1; DNA: TGTGCCAGCAGGGTTAGCGGGGACTACGAGCAGTACTTC; CDR3: CASRVSGDYEQYF
D: -; size: -; J: TRBJ1-1; V: TRBV28; DNA: TGTGCCAGCAGTCTGGAGGTAATAGCTTTCTTT; CDR3: CASSLEVIAFF
D: -; size: -; J: TRBJ2-1; V: TRBV30; DNA: TGTGCCTGGAGGCCCATGGCCGGGAGCTCCTACAATGAGCAGTTCTTC; CDR3: CAWRPMAGSSYNEQFF
D: -; size: -; J: TRBJ1-1; V: TRBV7-8; DNA: TGTGCCAGCAGCCCGGAGAGGGACACTGAAGCTTTCTTT; CDR3: CASSPERDTEAFF
D: -; size: few; J: TRBJ1-3; V: TRBV30; DNA: TGTGCCTGGGCCGGCCGTGACTCTGGAAACACCATATATTTT; CDR3: CAWAGRDSGNTIYF
D: -; size: once; J: TRBJ1-1; V: TRBV19; DNA: TGTGCCAGTAAGGACAGCCCCGGGAACACTGAAGCTTTCTTT; CDR3: CASKDSPGNTEAFF
D: TRBD2; size: -; J: TRBJ2-2; V: TRBV19; DNA: TGTGCCAGTTGTAGGACTAGCGGGAAAGCCGGGGAGCTGTTTTTT; CDR3: CASCRTSGKAGELFF
D: -; size: once; J: TRBJ1-5; V: TRBV19; DNA: TGTGCCAGTAGTGTCGGTCCTAATCAGCCCCAGCATTTT; CDR3: CASSVGPNQPQHF
D: -; size: -; J: TRBJ1-5; V: TRBV10-3; DNA: TGTGCCATCAGTGCGAACGTCGAGCATCAGCCCCAGCATTTT; CDR3: CAISANVEHQPQHF
D: TRBD1; size: -; J: TRBJ2-6; V: TRBV28; DNA: TGTGCCAGCAGTCTACCAGGGGGCTCCGGGGCCAACGTCCTGACTTTC; CDR3: CASSLPGGSGANVLTF
D: -; size: -; J: TRBJ1-1; V: TRBV15; DNA: TGTGCCACCACCGATCCCGCAGGGGCAGGAACTGAAGCTTTCTTT; CDR3: CATTDPAGAGTEAFF
D: -; size: once; J: TRBJ2-2; V: TRBV7-9; DNA: TGTGCCAGCAGCCGACAGCTATGGAGCGGGGAGCTGTTTTTT; CDR3: CASSRQLWSGELFF
D: -; size: -; J: TRBJ1-1; V: TRBV19; DNA: TGTGCCAGTACCCCGACCTGGGGGACTGAAGCTTTCTTT; CDR3: CASTPTWGTEAFF
D: -; size: -; J: TRBJ1-1; V: TRBV19; DNA: TGTGCCAGTAGTACCAAGCGACAGAACACTGAAGCTTTCTTT; CDR3: CASSTKRQNTEAFF
D: -; size: -; J: TRBJ1-4; V: TRBV2; DNA: TGTGCCAGCAGGATTGAAAATGAAAAACTGTTTTTT; CDR3: CASRIENEKLFF
D: -; size: -; J: TRBJ1-2; V: TRBV6-5; DNA: TGTGCCAGCACCCCCCGGGGGCTCAAGATTGGCTACACCTTC; CDR3: CASTPRGLKIGYTF
D: -; size: -; J: TRBJ1-1; V: TRBV11-2; DNA: TGTGCCAGCAGCTTGGCTTGGGACACTGAAGCTTTCTTT; CDR3: CASSLAWDTEAFF
D: -; size: -; J: TRBJ1-1; V: TRBV5-3; DNA: TGTGCCAGCAGCTTGAATCCCGACTCTAACACTGAAGCTTTCTTT; CDR3: CASSLNPDSNTEAFF
D: TRBD1; size: -; J: TRBJ1-6; V: TRBV30; DNA: TGTGCCTGGACAAAATATGGGACAGGGCTTTATAATTCACCCCTCCACTTT; CDR3: CAWTKYGTGLYNSPLHF
D: -; size: -; J: TRBJ1-3; V: TRBV30; DNA: TGTGCCTGGAGTGTGGGCAGGGGAAACACCATATATTTT; CDR3: CAWSVGRGNTIYF
D: -; size: -; J: TRBJ1-4; V: TRBV7-2; DNA: TGTGCCAGCAGCTTTTCGGGAAAACTGTTTTTT; CDR3: CASSFSGKLFF
D: -; size: -; J: TRBJ1-2; V: TRBV19; DNA: TGTGCCAGTAAGGTTGGCAGGAATTATGGCTACACCTTC; CDR3: CASKVGRNYGYTF
D: -; size: -; J: TRBJ1-2; V: TRBV5-5; DNA: TGTGCCAGCAGCTTGTCGGGGAACGGGGACTATGGCTACACCTTC; CDR3: CASSLSGNGDYGYTF
D: TRBD2; size: -; J: TRBJ2-1; V: TRBV5-4; DNA: TGTGCCAGCAGCCAACTAGCGGGAGTGGCCTACAATGAGCAGTTCTTC; CDR3: CASSQLAGVAYNEQFF
D: -; size: -; J: TRBJ2-3; V: TRBV19; DNA: TGTGCCAGTAGTATTCAGGGCACAGATACGCAGTATTTT; CDR3: CASSIQGTDTQYF
D: -; size: -; J: TRBJ1-4; V: TRBV28; DNA: TGTGCCAGCAGTTTTCGGGGGGGTGGCAGGGCGACAACTAATGAAAAACTGTTTTTT; CDR3: CASSFRGGGRATTNEKLFF
D: TRBD1; size: -; J: TRBJ2-7; V: TRBV23-1; DNA: TGCGCCAGCAGTCAATCACAGGGGAAAGGTTACGAGCAGTACTTC; CDR3: CASSQSQGKGYEQYF
D: -; size: -; J: TRBJ1-6; V: TRBV7-2; DNA: TGTGCCAGCAGCTTCCCGGGGGGTTCACCCCTCCACTTT; CDR3: CASSFPGGSPLHF
D: -; size: -; J: TRBJ2-1; V: TRBV11-2; DNA: TGTGCCAGCAGCTTAGGAAGGGACGATGAGCAGTTCTTC; CDR3: CASSLGRDDEQFF
D: -; size: -; J: TRBJ2-5; V: TRBV10-3; DNA: TGTGCCATCAGTGAGACGGTCCAAGAGACCCAGTACTTC; CDR3: CAISETVQETQYF
D: -; size: -; J: TRBJ1-6; V: TRBV6-5; DNA: TGTGCCGCAGGAGCCGAGGGTAATTCACCCCTCCACTTT; CDR3: CAAGAEGNSPLHF
D: -; size: -; J: TRBJ2-3; V: TRBV5-4; DNA: TGTGCCAGCAGCTGGGACCCAGATACGCAGTATTTT; CDR3: CASSWDPDTQYF
D: TRBD2; size: once; J: TRBJ2-1; V: TRBV10-1; DNA: TGCGCCAGCAGTGCCAGCGGGAGCCTCAATGAGCAGTTCTTC; CDR3: CASSASGSLNEQFF
D: TRBD1; size: -; J: TRBJ1-3; V: TRBV11-2; DNA: TGTGCCAGCAGCTTAGAGACAGGGTCCGCTGGAAACACCATATATTTT; CDR3: CASSLETGSAGNTIYF
D: -; size: -; J: TRBJ1-6; V: TRBV5-5; DNA: TGTGCCAGCGGTTCCCGAGTAATCGCGGGATCACCCCTCCACTTT; CDR3: CASGSRVIAGSPLHF
D: -; size: -; J: TRBJ1-4; V: TRBV9; DNA: TGTGCCAGCAGCCCCCGGGCGAATAATGAAAAACTGTTTTTT; CDR3: CASSPRANNEKLFF
D: -; size: -; J: TRBJ1-3; V: TRBV9; DNA: TGTGCCAGCAGCGTACGGGGCTCTGGAAACACCATATATTTT; CDR3: CASSVRGSGNTIYF
D: -; size: once; J: TRBJ2-1; V: TRBV7-2; DNA: TGTGCCAGCAGCTTTCGGGACCCCAGCAATGAGCAGTTCTTC; CDR3: CASSFRDPSNEQFF
D: -; size: -; J: TRBJ1-3; V: TRBV9; DNA: TGTGCCAGCAGCCAGATGGTGGGAACTGACTCCGGAAACACCATATATTTT; CDR3: CASSQMVGTDSGNTIYF
D: -; size: once; J: TRBJ2-5; V: TRBV30; DNA: TGTGCCTGGAGTGGGATGCGGGGAGAGACCCAGTACTTC; CDR3: CAWSGMRGETQYF
D: -; size: once; J: TRBJ1-1; V: TRBV13; DNA: TGTGCCAGCAGCTTACCCCGAGGTGAAGGGATGACTGAAGCTTTCTTT; CDR3: CASSLPRGEGMTEAFF
D: -; size: -; J: TRBJ1-2; V: TRBV15; DNA: TGTGCCACCAGCCGGGGGCAAAACTATGGCTACACCTTC; CDR3: CATSRGQNYGYTF
D: TRBD2; size: -; J: TRBJ2-1; V: TRBV9; DNA: TGTGCCAGCAGCGGGTTACTAGCGGGAGCTCGTGAGCAGTTCTTC; CDR3: CASSGLLAGAREQFF
D: -; size: -; J: TRBJ1-3; V: TRBV7-8; DNA: TGTGCCAGCAGCTTAGTGTCCGGAAACACCATATATTTT; CDR3: CASSLVSGNTIYF
D: TRBD1; size: -; J: TRBJ1-2; V: TRBV2; DNA: TGTGCCAGCAGTGAAGAGGCAGGGGGAATGTATGGCTACACCTTC; CDR3: CASSEEAGGMYGYTF
D: -; size: -; J: TRBJ2-1; V: TRBV11-3; DNA: TGTGCCAGCAGCTTAGAGGGGGACAATGAGCAGTTCTTC; CDR3: CASSLEGDNEQFF
D: -; size: -; J: TRBJ2-2; V: TRBV5-5; DNA: TGTGCCAGCAGCGACATCCGGGGCACCGGGGAGCTGTTTTTT; CDR3: CASSDIRGTGELFF
D: -; size: -; J: TRBJ2-3; V: TRBV11-2; DNA: TGTGCCAGCAGCTTAGATCAAGGAGGGTGGGACACAGATACGCAGTATTTT; CDR3: CASSLDQGGWDTDTQYF
D: -; size: -; J: TRBJ2-1; V: TRBV6-5; DNA: TGTGCCAGCAGCTTCACGGGACCTGATGAGCAGTTCTTC; CDR3: CASSFTGPDEQFF
D: -; size: -; J: TRBJ2-6; V: TRBV28; DNA: TGTGCCAGCAGCTTAAGCCGGGGCAGGTTAGCATCTGGGGCCAACGTCCTGACTTTC; CDR3: CASSLSRGRLASGANVLTF
D: -; size: -; J: TRBJ2-3; V: TRBV4-2; DNA: TGTGCCAGCAGCCTGAAGGCGGGTAGCACAGATACGCAGTATTTT; CDR3: CASSLKAGSTDTQYF
D: -; size: -; J: TRBJ1-2; V: TRBV5-4; DNA: TGTGCCAGCAGCTTGTCGGCGGTTAACTATGGCTACACCTTC; CDR3: CASSLSAVNYGYTF
D: TRBD1; size: few; J: TRBJ2-7; V: TRBV5-8; DNA: TGTGCCAGCAGCTTTGTCCGGGACAGGGCCTACGAGCAGTACTTC; CDR3: CASSFVRDRAYEQYF
D: -; size: -; J: TRBJ1-5; V: TRBV6-1; DNA: TGTGCCAGCAGAGAGATGGGCAACAATCAGCCCCAGCATTTT; CDR3: CASREMGNNQPQHF
D: -; size: -; J: TRBJ1-5; V: TRBV6-6; DNA: TGTGCCAGCAAGAACGAGGGGATGGGCAATCAGCCCCAGCATTTT; CDR3: CASKNEGMGNQPQHF
D: TRBD1; size: -; J: TRBJ1-4; V: TRBV10-3; DNA: TGTGCCATCAGTGAGCCTCAGGGGGGTAATGAAAAACTGTTTTTT; CDR3: CAISEPQGGNEKLFF